These 21 T cell receptor beta chains were all obtained from the same sample, sequenced in a study of OX40 agonist ivuxolimab in advanced cancers. This table comes from immunoSEQ multiplex PCR, and its TCRdb copy is limited to in-frame clones, with some not included. Found here are about 59,000 clones, approximately 90% of them singletons; the top ten hold 0.76%. The sample consisted of CD4+ or CD8+ T cells sorted from blood, taken in a trial of the OX40 agonist ivuxolimab. Every receptor here comes from an adult with an advanced solid tumor such as melanoma, head and neck, liver or kidney cancer.

The chain joins TRBV12-5 to TRBJ2-5, with D perhaps TRBD1 or TRBD2 (6 bases each). The CDR3 length is 14 residues. The germline gives CDR1 LGHNT, CDR2 FRNRAP. Trimming took 4 bases from V and 4 from J, leaving 13 bases between them. CDR3 residues: CASGSPEGGETQYF. CDR3 nucleotides: TGTGCTAGTGGTTCCCCGGAGGGGGGAGAGACCCAGTACTTC. The whole variable domain, filled in from reference TRBV12-5 and TRBJ2-5, reads DARVTQTPRHKVTEMGQEVTMRCQPILGHNTVFWYRQTMMQGLELLAYFRNRAPLDDSGMPKDRFSAEMPDATLATLKIQPSEPRDSAVYFCASGSPEGGETQYFGPGTRLLVL.

The chain uses TRBV7-9 and TRBJ2-7; D is uncertain. V was shortened by 10 bases and J by 6 bases, with 16 bases between the two germline ends. In germline, CDR1 is SEHNR, CDR2 FQNEAQ (reference sequence). CDR3 length: 12 amino acids. CDR3 sequence reads: CAINAKSTEQYF. The CDR3 bases are TGTGCCATAAATGCCAAATCGACCGAGCAGTACTTC.

This clone has more than one count but fewer than ten. CDR3 in amino acids: CASSLRGVTEAFF. DNA of the CDR3: TGTGCCAGCAGCTTAAGAGGGGTCACTGAAGCTTTCTTT. The rearrangement links TRBV7-6 to TRBJ1-1, with D possibly TRBD1 on 5 matching bases. Trimming pared 2 bases from V and 4 bases from J, leaving 8 bases between. The CDR3 loop spans 13 amino acids. The germline V gene encodes CDR1 SGHVS and CDR2 FNYEAQ.

The gene calls are TRBV6-1 and TRBJ2-7; D perhaps matches TRBD2 (5 bases). Germline V gene lookup returns CDR1 MNHNS and CDR2 SASEGT. The V and J ends lost 2 bases and 5 bases respectively, with 10 bases between them. The CDR3 consists of 13 residues. DNA of the CDR3: TGTGCCAGCAGTGAACCCGGGGTCCACGAGCAGTACTTC. Its protein product is CASSEPGVHEQYF.

The chain is built from TRBV19 and TRBJ2-7, with D possibly being TRBD1 (6 bases). Germline CDR1 is LNHDA and CDR2 is SQIVND (reference sequence). The V gene lost 4 bases and the J gene lost 1 base, with 11 bases spanning the gap. This CDR3 region has 14 residues. In DNA form, the CDR3 reads TGTGCCAGTAGTACAGGGGTAGGGTCCTACGAGCAGTACTTC. Translated: CASSTGVGSYEQYF.

The chain uses TRBV21-1 and TRBJ2-6; whether TRBD2, the table's D call, matches the DNA was not checked. TRBV21-1 is termed a pseudogene. CDR3 length: 18 residues. CDR3 region: CASSKGASGRSGANVLTF. CDR3 in DNA: TGTGCCAGCAGCAAAGGAGCCAGCGGGAGAAGTGGGGCCAACGTCCTGACTTTC.

The DNA of the CDR3 is TGTGCCAGCAGTGTCCACAGGGCGGACACTGAAGCTTTCTTT. Protein: CASSVHRADTEAFF. This chain uses TRBV25-1 with TRBJ1-1; TRBD1 is a possible D gene (6 bases). This CDR3 has 14 amino acids. From germline, CDR1 is MGHDK and CDR2 SYGVNS. V gave up 4 bases and J gave up 3 bases, with 12 bases separating them.

Points on this clone: The junction differs from germline at one of its ends, possibly a read error. The rearrangement uses TRBV7-7 and TRBJ2-7; 7 positions match TRBD1. This CDR3 comprises 13 residues. Germline CDR1 is SSHAT and CDR2 is FNYEAQ (reference sequence). The CDR3 protein is CASSPGTANEQYF. Written as DNA, the CDR3 is TGTGCTAGCAGCCCCGGGACAGCCAACGAGCAGTACTTC.

The CDR3 DNA reads TGTGCCAGCAGCTTAAACGGACTATCGAATAGTGAGCAGTTCTTC. This gives the protein CASSLNGLSNSEQFF. The chain has TRBV7-2 and TRBJ2-1; D may be TRBD2 (6 bases). CDR3 length equals 15 residues. V lost 2 bases and J 9 bases, leaving 17 bases between the germline ends. CDR1 SGHTA and CDR2 FQGNSA come from the germline V gene.

The chain recombines TRBV27 with TRBJ2-3; 7 nucleotides line up with TRBD2. Germline CDR1 is MNHEY and CDR2 is SMNVEV (reference sequence). There are 17 residues in the CDR3. Trimming at V came to 2 bases and at J to 7 bases, leaving 15 bases not matched to a gene. As DNA, the CDR3 is TGTGCCAGCAGTTTAAAGCCTAGCGGATCCCTGCTGAATACGCAGTATTTT. The encoded protein is CASSLKPSGSLLNTQYF.

V and J are TRBV5-1 and TRBJ2-6; possible D gene TRBD1, 6 bases. Trimming cost V 0 bases and J 2 bases, with 9 bases left between them. This CDR3 is 16 amino acids long. Per the germline V gene, CDR1 is SGHRS and CDR2 is YFSETQ. The CDR3 protein is CASSLVRGTGANVLTF. Here the CDR3 DNA reads TGCGCCAGCAGCTTGGTTAGGGGGACTGGGGCCAACGTCCTGACTTTC.

The V and J genes are TRBV4-1 and TRBJ2-1; the match to TRBD2 covers 7 bases. The V gene end was trimmed by 1 base and the J gene end by 8 bases; junction bases not matched to a gene: 11. Germline CDR1 and CDR2: MGHRA and YSYEKL. The CDR3 has 16 residues. The CDR3 loop reads CASSQGPGLTTHEQFF. The CDR3 DNA reads TGCGCCAGCAGCCAAGGGCCGGGACTAACCACACATGAGCAGTTCTTC.

The CDR3 here is CASSSGMGSFEPQHF. DNA of the CDR3: TGTGCCAGCAGTTCCGGGATGGGCAGTTTTGAGCCCCAGCATTTT. V and J are TRBV28 and TRBJ1-5, with D unclear. The CDR3 runs 15 residues. V lost 4 bases and J lost 8, with 18 bases in between. Per germline, CDR1 MDHEN and CDR2 SYDVKM. Together with reference TRBV28 and TRBJ1-5, the CDR3 gives the full variable domain: DVKVTQSSRYLVKRTGEKVFLECVQDMDHENMFWYRQDPGLGLRLIYFSYDVKMKEKGDIPEGYSVSREKKERFSLILESASTNQTSMYLCASSSGMGSFEPQHFGDGTRLSIL.

The CDR3 here is CASSLEKEAFF. The CDR3 bases are TGTGCCAGCAGCTTAGAAAAAGAAGCTTTCTTT. This chain joins TRBV7-9 and TRBJ1-1; D call uncertain. CDR1 SEHNR and CDR2 FQNEAQ come from the germline V gene (reference sequence). This CDR3 has 11 residues. Trimming left V 1 base short and J 8 bases short, with 5 bases between.

This rearrangement joins TRBV28 to TRBJ1-2; the D gene is possibly TRBD1 (5 bases). Trimming shortened V by 4 bases and J by 8 bases, and 26 bases separated the two germline ends. Germline V gene lookup returns CDR1 MDHEN and CDR2 SYDVKM. The CDR3 has 17 amino acids. Here the CDR3 reads CASSSAGRDWSYGGYTF. In DNA, the CDR3 is TGTGCCAGCAGTTCCGCGGGCAGGGACTGGAGTTATGGAGGCTACACCTTC.

This rearrangement joins TRBV7-2 to TRBJ2-4, with 10 bases identical to TRBD2. The germline gives CDR1 SGHTA, CDR2 FQGNSA. V was clipped by 1 base and J by 6 bases; unmatched bases: 15. This CDR3 has 19 amino acids. DNA for the CDR3: TGTGCCAGCAGCTTAGTTATCAGCGGGAGGGCCGAGAGGAGAAACATTCAGTACTTC. Translated, it gives CASSLVISGRAERRNIQYF.

The V and J genes are TRBV19 and TRBJ2-7, with D tentatively TRBD1 or TRBD2 (6 bases each). The ends were cut back, 6 bases at V and 12 bases at J, with 18 bases in the middle. The germline V gene encodes CDR1 LNHDA and CDR2 SQIVND (reference sequence). The CDR3 is made up of 12 amino acids. The CDR3 spells CASRNSRGVAYF. The CDR3 coding sequence is TGTGCCAGTAGGAACTCGAGGGGGGTCGCGTACTTC.

V usage is TRBV7-2 and J usage is TRBJ2-3; TRBD2 matches 12 bases. The CDR3 spans 18 residues. Losses at the gene ends were 6 bases for V and 1 base for J; bases not matched to a gene: 11. Germline loops: CDR1 SGHTA, CDR2 FQGNSA. Here the CDR3 reads CASSPLAGGPRGTDTQYF. The CDR3 bases are TGTGCCAGCAGTCCCCTAGCGGGAGGGCCCCGGGGCACAGATACGCAGTATTTT.

The chain couples TRBV27 to TRBJ2-7, with a weak D call TRBD1 (7 bases). The CDR3 runs to 14 residues. V gave up 6 bases and J gave up 5 bases, with 17 bases separating them. From germline, CDR1 is MNHEY and CDR2 SMNVEV (reference sequence). CDR3 region: CASSQDREEHEQYF. The CDR3 bases are TGTGCCAGCAGCCAAGACAGGGAGGAACACGAGCAGTACTTC.

The chain recombines TRBV7-9 with TRBJ2-1, with unresolved D. The CDR3 has 16 residues. The V and J ends lost 5 bases and 5 bases respectively, with 19 bases between them. The germline V gene has CDR1 SEHNR and CDR2 FQNEAQ (reference sequence). The DNA for the CDR3 is TGTGCCAGCAGCCCTCAATCACCGAGACCACACAATGAGCAGTTCTTC. Translating gives CASSPQSPRPHNEQFF.

The chain links TRBV11-2 to TRBJ2-1, with TRBD2 as a possible D gene (5 bases). Trimming pared 1 base from V and 10 bases from J, leaving 14 bases between. Germline values: CDR1 SGHAT, CDR2 FQNNGV. The CDR3 has 14 residues. CDR3 nucleotides: TGTGCCAGCAGCTTAGCGTTGAGCGGATCCGAGCAGTTCTTC. Translating it yields CASSLALSGSEQFF.